This T cell receptor beta chain was observed in a study of blood T cells in healthy people across ages. Study-wide findings and caveats: Long-lived donors carried more naive CD4+ cells and greater diversity than aged donors.

Germline V lookup: CDR1 DFQATT, CDR2 SNEGSKA (reference sequence). This CDR3 has 11 residues. With respect to this clonotype: The antigen is not known.

A sample-barcoded 5' primer and a J-beta primer mix were used in a second PCR of about 6 to 11 cycles. The template-switch adaptor, which had 12 random nucleotides, put a tag on each cDNA molecule. TCRdb re-called the 5' RACE reads with MiXCR, one entry per CDR3 protein. The sample yields around 620,000 distinct CDR3 sequences, 27% seen once. The source is a woman in her 70s in good health. This rearrangement joins TRBV20-1 to TRBJ2-5; D is unresolved. With the DNA end fitting TRBJ2-7 better, the J assignment may be wrong. The sequencing sample was made of blood. In DNA form, the CDR3 reads TGCAGTGTACAGAGATCCTACGAGCAGTACTTC. Its translation is CSVQRSYEQYF.